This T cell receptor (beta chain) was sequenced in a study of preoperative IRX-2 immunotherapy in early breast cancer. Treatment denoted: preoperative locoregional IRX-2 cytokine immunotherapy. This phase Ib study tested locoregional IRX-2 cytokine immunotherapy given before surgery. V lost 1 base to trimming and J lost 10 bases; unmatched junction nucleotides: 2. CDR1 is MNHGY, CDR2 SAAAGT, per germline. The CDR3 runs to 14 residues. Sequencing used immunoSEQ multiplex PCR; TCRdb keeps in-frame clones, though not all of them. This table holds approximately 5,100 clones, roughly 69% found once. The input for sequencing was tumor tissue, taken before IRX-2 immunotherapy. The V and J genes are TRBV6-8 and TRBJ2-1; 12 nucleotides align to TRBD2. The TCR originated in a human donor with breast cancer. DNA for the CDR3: TGTGCCAGCAGTTACTGGCTAGCGGGAGGGGAGCAGTTCTTC. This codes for CASSYWLAGGEQFF.